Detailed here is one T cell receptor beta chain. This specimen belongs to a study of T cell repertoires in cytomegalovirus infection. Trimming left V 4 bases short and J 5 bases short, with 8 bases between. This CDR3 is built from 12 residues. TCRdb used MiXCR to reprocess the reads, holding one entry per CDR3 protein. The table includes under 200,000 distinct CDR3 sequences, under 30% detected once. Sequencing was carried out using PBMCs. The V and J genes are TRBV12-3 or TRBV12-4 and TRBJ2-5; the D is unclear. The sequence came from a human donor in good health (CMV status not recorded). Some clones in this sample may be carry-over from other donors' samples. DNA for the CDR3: TGTGCCAGCAGTTACCGCCCCGAGACCCAGTACTTC. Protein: CASSYRPETQYF.